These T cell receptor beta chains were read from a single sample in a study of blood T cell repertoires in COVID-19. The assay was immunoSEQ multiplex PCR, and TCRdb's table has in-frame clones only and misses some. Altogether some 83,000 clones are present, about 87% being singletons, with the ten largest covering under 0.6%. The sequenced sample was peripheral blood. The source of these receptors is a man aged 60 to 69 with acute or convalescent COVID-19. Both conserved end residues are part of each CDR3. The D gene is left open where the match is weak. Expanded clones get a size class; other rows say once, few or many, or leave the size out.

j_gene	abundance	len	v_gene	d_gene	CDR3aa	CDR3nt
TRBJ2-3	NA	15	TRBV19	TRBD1	CASSILGGGTDTQYF	TGTGCCAGTAGTATCTTAGGGGGCGGCACAGATACGCAGTATTTT
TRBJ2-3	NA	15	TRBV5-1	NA	CASSLVGGSTDTQYF	TGCGCCAGCAGCTTAGTAGGAGGGAGTACAGATACGCAGTATTTT
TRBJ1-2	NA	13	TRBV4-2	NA	CASSLNRDRGYTF	TGTGCCAGCAGCCTAAACCGGGATCGTGGCTACACCTTC
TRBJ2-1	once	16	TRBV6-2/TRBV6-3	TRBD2	CASSYPRLAGLNEQFF	TGTGCCAGCAGTTACCCACGACTAGCGGGACTGAATGAGCAGTTCTTC
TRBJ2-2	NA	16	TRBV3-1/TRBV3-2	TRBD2	CASSLRTSGYTGELFF	TGTGCCAGCAGCCTAAGGACTAGCGGGTACACCGGGGAGCTGTTTTTT
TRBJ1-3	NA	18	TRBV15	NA	CATSRDVRQDLSGNTIYF	TGTGCCACCAGCAGAGATGTCAGACAGGACCTCTCTGGAAACACCATATATTTT
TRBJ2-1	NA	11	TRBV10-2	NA	CASSASTEQFF	TGCGCCAGCAGTGCGAGTACTGAGCAGTTCTTC
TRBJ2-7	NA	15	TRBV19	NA	CASSIAGGEGYEQYF	TGTGCCAGTAGTATAGCGGGGGGCGAAGGCTACGAGCAGTACTTC
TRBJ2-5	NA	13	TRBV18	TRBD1	CASSLGQEETQYF	TGTGCCAGCTCACTAGGACAGGAAGAGACCCAGTACTTC
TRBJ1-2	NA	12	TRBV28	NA	CASRDAPYGYTF	TGTGCCAGTCGGGATGCCCCCTATGGCTACACCTTC
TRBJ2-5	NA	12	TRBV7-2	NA	CASGGNQETQYF	TGTGCCAGCGGGGGGAACCAAGAGACCCAGTACTTC
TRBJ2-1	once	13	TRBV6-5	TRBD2	CATWGLAGIEQFF	TGTGCCACCTGGGGACTAGCGGGGATCGAGCAGTTCTTC
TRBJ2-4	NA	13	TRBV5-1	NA	CASSLAQKNIQYF	TGCGCCAGCAGCTTGGCGCAGAAAAACATTCAGTACTTC
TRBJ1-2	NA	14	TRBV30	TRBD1	CAWRGQGASDGYTF	TGTGCCTGGAGAGGACAGGGGGCTTCCGATGGCTACACCTTC
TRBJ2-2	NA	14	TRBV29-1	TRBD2	CSVGHGGGAGELFF	TGCAGCGTTGGGCATGGCGGGGGGGCCGGGGAGCTGTTTTTT
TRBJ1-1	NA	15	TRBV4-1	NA	CASSPLRGSNTEAFF	TGCGCCAGCAGCCCCTTACGGGGGTCGAACACTGAAGCTTTCTTT
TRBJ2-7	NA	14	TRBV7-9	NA	CASSLVARSYEQYF	TGTGCCAGCAGCTTAGTAGCGAGAAGCTACGAGCAGTACTTC
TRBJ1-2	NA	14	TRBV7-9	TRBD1	CASSSTGGFVGYTF	TGTGCCAGCAGCTCTACAGGGGGTTTTGTTGGCTACACCTTC
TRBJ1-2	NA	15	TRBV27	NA	CASSSSSRGWDGYTF	TGTGCCAGCAGTTCTAGCTCCCGCGGTTGGGATGGCTACACCTTC
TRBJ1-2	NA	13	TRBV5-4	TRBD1	CAGQDRGGYGYTF	TGTGCCGGACAAGACAGGGGAGGCTATGGCTACACCTTC
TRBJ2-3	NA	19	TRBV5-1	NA	CASSLGRGISPMGTDTQYF	TGCGCCAGCAGCTTGGGGCGAGGGATATCCCCCATGGGAACAGATACGCAGTATTTT
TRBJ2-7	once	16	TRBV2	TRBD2	CASSEKGLAIFYEQYF	TGTGCCAGCAGTGAAAAGGGACTAGCGATTTTCTACGAGCAGTACTTC
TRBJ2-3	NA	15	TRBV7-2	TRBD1	CASSLTGTGGHTQYF	TGTGCCAGCAGCTTGACGGGGACAGGGGGCCATACGCAGTATTTT
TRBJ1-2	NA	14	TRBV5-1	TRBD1	CASSYGGQGNGYTF	TGCGCCAGCAGCTACGGAGGACAGGGGAATGGCTACACCTTC
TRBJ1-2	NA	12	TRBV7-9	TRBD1	CASSSGDREGSF	TGTGCCAGCAGCTCGGGGGACAGGGAAGGATCCTTC
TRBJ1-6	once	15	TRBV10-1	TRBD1	CASSDSGTGESPLHF	TGCGCCAGCAGTGATTCCGGGACAGGGGAATCACCCCTCCACTTT
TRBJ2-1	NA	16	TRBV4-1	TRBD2	CASSISSGGAYNEQFF	TGCGCCAGCAGTATATCTAGCGGGGGGGCCTACAATGAGCAGTTCTTC
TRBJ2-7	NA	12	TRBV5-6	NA	CASSPLGGEQYF	TGTGCCAGCAGCCCCTTGGGGGGCGAGCAGTACTTC
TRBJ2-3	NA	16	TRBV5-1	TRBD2	CASSHEVAGYTDTQYF	TGCGCCAGCAGCCACGAAGTAGCGGGGTACACAGATACGCAGTATTTT
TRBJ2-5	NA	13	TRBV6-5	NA	CASSYRGQETQYF	TGTGCCAGCAGTTATAGAGGGCAAGAGACCCAGTACTTC
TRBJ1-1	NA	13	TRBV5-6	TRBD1	CASRTRGLTEAFF	TGTGCCAGCAGGACTAGGGGGCTCACTGAAGCTTTCTTT
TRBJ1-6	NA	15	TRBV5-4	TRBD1	CASSVQGQGNSPLHF	TGTGCCAGCAGCGTCCAGGGACAGGGGAATTCACCCCTCCACTTT
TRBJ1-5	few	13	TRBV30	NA	CAWSQGPHQPQHF	TGTGCCTGGTCCCAGGGCCCCCATCAGCCCCAGCATTTT
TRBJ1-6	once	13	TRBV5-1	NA	CASSLSWNSPLHF	TGCGCCAGCAGCTTGAGCTGGAATTCACCCCTCCACTTT
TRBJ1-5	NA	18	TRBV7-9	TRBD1	CASSSGQGPSYSNQPQHF	TGTGCCAGCAGCTCCGGACAGGGGCCTTCCTATAGCAATCAGCCCCAGCATTTT
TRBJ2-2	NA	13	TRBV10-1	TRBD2	CARSRGGTGELFF	TGCGCCCGCAGCCGGGGGGGCACCGGGGAGCTGTTTTTT
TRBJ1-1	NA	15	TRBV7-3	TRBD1	CASSPNRGRNTEAFF	TGTGCCAGCAGCCCCAACAGGGGGCGGAACACTGAAGCTTTCTTT